A selection of T cell receptor beta chains follows, all from one sample in a study of technical replicates of blood from a handful of donors. Libraries were prepared by immunoSEQ multiplex PCR; TCRdb keeps only in-frame clonotypes and omits some of them. Among 84,000 or so clones listed, 93% were seen once. Material for sequencing was T cells isolated from PBMCs. The receptors were gathered from a human donor in good health. The CDR3 runs from the conserved cysteine through the conserved F or W. D genes are given only for firm matches. Size tells how often a clone was seen (once, few, many) or the class of an expanded clone, and some rows leave it out.

TRBJ2-1	-	TRBV9	-	CASSVPASRSDEQFF	TGTGCCAGCAGCGTACCGGCTAGCCGATCCGATGAGCAGTTCTTC
TRBJ2-7	-	TRBV7-8	-	CASSLERTGNEQYF	TGTGCCAGCAGCTTAGAAAGAACAGGGAACGAGCAGTACTTC
TRBJ1-2	-	TRBV13	-	CASSPPGGGVYGYTF	TGTGCCAGCAGCCCCCCCGGCGGGGGGGTATATGGCTACACCTTC
TRBJ1-1	-	TRBV13	-	CASSLVRVTLGTEAFF	TGTGCCAGCAGCTTGGTCAGGGTTACATTGGGCACTGAAGCTTTCTTT
TRBJ2-7	TRBD1	TRBV11-2	-	CASSAGGTGDSYEQYF	TGTGCCAGCAGCGCCGGGGGGACAGGGGATTCCTACGAGCAGTACTTC
TRBJ2-5	TRBD2	TRBV6-5	-	CASSSSGRLVETQYF	TGTGCCAGCTCTAGTAGCGGGAGACTCGTAGAGACCCAGTACTTC
TRBJ2-1	-	TRBV28	once	CASITSSGVYEQFF	TGTGCCAGCATCACTTCATCCGGGGTTTATGAGCAGTTCTTC
TRBJ2-2	-	TRBV19	-	CASTVVATGELFF	TGTGCCAGCACCGTAGTTGCGACCGGGGAGCTGTTTTTT
TRBJ2-3	TRBD2	TRBV6-5	-	CASSYRTSGAGDTQYF	TGTGCCAGCAGTTACAGAACTAGCGGGGCCGGAGATACGCAGTATTTT
TRBJ2-7	-	TRBV7-6	-	CASSRGTASYEQYF	TGTGCCAGCAGCCGGGGGACAGCATCCTACGAGCAGTACTTC
TRBJ1-4	-	TRBV10-2	-	CASGGEIEKLFF	TGCGCCAGCGGGGGGGAGATTGAAAAACTGTTTTTT
TRBJ2-2	-	TRBV5-1	-	CASSLGQQGTGELFF	TGCGCCAGCAGCTTGGGGCAACAGGGCACCGGGGAGCTGTTTTTT
TRBJ1-6	-	TRBV6-5	-	CASSYSPGSVNSPLHF	TGTGCCAGCAGTTACTCGCCGGGATCGGTGAATTCACCCCTCCACTTT